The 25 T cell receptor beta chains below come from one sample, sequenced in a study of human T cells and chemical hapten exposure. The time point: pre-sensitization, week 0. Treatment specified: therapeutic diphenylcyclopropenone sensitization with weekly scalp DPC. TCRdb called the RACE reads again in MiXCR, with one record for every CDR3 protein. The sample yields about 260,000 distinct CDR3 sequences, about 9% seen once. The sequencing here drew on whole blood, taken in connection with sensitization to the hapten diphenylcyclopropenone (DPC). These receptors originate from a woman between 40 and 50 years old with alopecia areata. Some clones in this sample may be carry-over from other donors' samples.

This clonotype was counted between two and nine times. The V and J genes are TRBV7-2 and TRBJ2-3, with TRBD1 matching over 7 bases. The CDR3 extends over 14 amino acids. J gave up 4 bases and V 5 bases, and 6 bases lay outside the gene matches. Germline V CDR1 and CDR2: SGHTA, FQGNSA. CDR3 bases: TGTGCCAGCAGCCCATCGACAGGGCCAGATACGCAGTATTTT. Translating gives CASSPSTGPDTQYF.

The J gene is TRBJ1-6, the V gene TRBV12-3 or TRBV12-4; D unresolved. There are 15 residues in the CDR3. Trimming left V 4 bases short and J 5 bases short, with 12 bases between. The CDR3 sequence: CASSWAAVDNSPLHF. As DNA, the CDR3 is TGTGCCAGCAGTTGGGCGGCAGTTGATAATTCACCCCTCCACTTT.

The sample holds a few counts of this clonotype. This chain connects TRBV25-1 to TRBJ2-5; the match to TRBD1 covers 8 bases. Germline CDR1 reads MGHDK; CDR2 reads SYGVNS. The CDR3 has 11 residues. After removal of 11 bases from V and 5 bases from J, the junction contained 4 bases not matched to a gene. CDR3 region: CACQGAETQYF. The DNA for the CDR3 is TGTGCCTGCCAGGGGGCGGAGACCCAGTACTTC.

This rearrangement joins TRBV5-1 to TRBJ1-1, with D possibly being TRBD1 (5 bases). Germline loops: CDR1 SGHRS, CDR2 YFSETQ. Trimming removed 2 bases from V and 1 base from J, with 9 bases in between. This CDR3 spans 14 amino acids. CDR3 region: CASSFTGSNTEAFF. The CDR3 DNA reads TGCGCCAGCAGCTTTACAGGCTCGAACACTGAAGCTTTCTTT. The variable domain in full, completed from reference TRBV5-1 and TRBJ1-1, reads KAGVTQTPRYLIKTRGQQVTLSCSPISGHRSVSWYQQTPGQGLQFLFEYFSETQRNKGNFPGRFSGRQFSNSRSEMNVSTLELGDSALYLCASSFTGSNTEAFFGQGTRLTVV.

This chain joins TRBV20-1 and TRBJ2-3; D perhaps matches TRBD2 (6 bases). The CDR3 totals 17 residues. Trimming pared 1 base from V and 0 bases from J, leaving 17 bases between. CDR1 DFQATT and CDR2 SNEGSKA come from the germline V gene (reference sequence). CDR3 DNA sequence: TGCAGTGCTAGAGGAGCGGGCGTCCCACCTAGCACAGATACGCAGTATTTT. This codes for CSARGAGVPPSTDTQYF.

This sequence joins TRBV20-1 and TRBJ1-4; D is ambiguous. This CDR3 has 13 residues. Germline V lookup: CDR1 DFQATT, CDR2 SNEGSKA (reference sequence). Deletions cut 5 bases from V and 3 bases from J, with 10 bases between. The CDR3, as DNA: TGCAGTGCTGCTCTTGGGCCTAATGAAAAACTGTTTTTT. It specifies CSAALGPNEKLFF.

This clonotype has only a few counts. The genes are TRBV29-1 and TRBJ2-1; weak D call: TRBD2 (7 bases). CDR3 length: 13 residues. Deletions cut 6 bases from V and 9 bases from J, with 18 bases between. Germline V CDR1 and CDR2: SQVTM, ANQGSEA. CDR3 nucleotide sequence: TGCAGCGTAGACTTGGGGGGGCCTCGTGAGCAGTTCTTC. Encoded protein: CSVDLGGPREQFF.

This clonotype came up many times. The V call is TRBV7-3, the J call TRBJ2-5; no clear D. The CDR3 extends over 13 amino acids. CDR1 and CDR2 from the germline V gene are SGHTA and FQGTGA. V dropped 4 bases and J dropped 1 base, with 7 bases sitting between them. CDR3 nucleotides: TGTGCCAGCAGCTCACCTCCCCAAGAGACCCAGTACTTC. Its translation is CASSSPPQETQYF.

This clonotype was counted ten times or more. DNA of the CDR3: TGTGCCAGCAGTTTATGGTCCTACGAGCAGTACTTC. Translating gives CASSLWSYEQYF. The rearrangement links TRBV28 to TRBJ2-7, with D uncertain. CDR1 and CDR2 (germline): MDHEN, SYDVKM. V lost 0 bases and J 1 base, leaving 1 base between the germline ends. The CDR3 runs 12 residues.

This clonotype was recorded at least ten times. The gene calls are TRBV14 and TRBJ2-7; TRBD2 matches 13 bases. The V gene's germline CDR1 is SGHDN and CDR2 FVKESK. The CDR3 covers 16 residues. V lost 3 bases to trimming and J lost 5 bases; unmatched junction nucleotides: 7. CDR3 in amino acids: CASSHLLAGGPHEQYF. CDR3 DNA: TGTGCCAGCAGCCACCTACTAGCGGGAGGGCCTCACGAGCAGTACTTC.

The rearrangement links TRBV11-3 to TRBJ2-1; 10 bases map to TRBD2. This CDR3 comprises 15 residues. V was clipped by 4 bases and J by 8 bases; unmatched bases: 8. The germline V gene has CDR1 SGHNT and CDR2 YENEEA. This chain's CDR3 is CASSSIAGGWDEQFF. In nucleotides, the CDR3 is TGTGCCAGCAGCTCAATAGCGGGAGGTTGGGATGAGCAGTTCTTC.

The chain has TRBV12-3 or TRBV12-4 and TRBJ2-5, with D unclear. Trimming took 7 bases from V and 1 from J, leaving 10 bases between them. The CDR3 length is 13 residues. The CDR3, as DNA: TGTGCCAGCACTCGTTTAGTCCAAGAGACCCAGTACTTC. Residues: CASTRLVQETQYF.

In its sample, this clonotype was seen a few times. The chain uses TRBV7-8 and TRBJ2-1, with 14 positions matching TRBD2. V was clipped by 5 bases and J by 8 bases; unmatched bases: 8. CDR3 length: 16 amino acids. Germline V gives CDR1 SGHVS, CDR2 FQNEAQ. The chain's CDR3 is CASSQGLAGVGDEQFF. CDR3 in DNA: TGTGCCAGCAGCCAGGGACTAGCGGGAGTCGGGGATGAGCAGTTCTTC.

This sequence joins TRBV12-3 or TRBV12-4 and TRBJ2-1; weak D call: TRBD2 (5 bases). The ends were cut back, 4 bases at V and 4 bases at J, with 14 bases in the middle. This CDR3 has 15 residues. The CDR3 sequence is CASSWGGGSYNEQFF. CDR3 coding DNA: TGTGCCAGCAGTTGGGGTGGAGGAAGTTACAATGAGCAGTTCTTC.

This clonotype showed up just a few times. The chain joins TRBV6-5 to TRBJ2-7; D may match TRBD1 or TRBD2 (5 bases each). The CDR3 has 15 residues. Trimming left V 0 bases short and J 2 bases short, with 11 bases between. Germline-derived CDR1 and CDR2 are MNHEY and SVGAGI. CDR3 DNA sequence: TGTGCCAGCAGTTACTCTCGGGGCCGGACCTACGAGCAGTACTTC. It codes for CASSYSRGRTYEQYF.

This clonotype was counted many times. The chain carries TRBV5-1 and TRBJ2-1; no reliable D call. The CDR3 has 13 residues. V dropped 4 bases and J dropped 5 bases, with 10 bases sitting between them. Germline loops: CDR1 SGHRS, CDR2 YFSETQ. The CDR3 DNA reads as TGCGCCAGCAGCCCCGATACTAACAATGAGCAGTTCTTC. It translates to CASSPDTNNEQFF.

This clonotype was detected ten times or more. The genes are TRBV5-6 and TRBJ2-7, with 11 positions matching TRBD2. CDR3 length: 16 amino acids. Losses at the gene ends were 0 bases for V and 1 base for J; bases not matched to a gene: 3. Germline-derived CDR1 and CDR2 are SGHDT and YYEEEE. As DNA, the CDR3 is TGTGCCAGCAGCTTGGCCGGACTAGCGGGTTCCTACGAGCAGTACTTC. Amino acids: CASSLAGLAGSYEQYF.

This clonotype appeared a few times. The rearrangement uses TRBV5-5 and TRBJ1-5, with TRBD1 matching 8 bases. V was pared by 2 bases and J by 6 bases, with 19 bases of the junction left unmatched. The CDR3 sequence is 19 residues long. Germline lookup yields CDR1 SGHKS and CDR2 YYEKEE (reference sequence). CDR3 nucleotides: TGTGCCAGCAGCTTAGGTTTAGGTTTCATCGGACAGGGTGGTCAGCCCCAGCATTTT. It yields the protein CASSLGLGFIGQGGQPQHF.

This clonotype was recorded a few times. The CDR3 reads CSVEEKTAQPQHF. The CDR3 coding sequence is TGCAGCGTTGAAGAAAAGACAGCCCAGCCCCAGCATTTT. This rearrangement joins TRBV29-1 to TRBJ1-5, with D perhaps matching TRBD1 (5 bases). This CDR3 comprises 13 residues. Germline lookup yields CDR1 SQVTM and CDR2 ANQGSEA. Trimming cost V 0 bases and J 7 bases, with 10 bases left between them.

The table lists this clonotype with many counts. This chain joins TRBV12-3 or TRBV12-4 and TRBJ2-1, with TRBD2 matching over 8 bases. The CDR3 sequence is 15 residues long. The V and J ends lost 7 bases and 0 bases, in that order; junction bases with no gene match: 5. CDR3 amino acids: CASIPGGASYNEQFF. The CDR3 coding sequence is TGTGCCAGCATCCCGGGGGGGGCCTCCTACAATGAGCAGTTCTTC.

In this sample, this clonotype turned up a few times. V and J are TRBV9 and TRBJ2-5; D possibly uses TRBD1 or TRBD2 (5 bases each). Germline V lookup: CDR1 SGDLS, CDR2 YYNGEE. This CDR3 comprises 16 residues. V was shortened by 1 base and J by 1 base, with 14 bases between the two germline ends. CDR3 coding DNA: TGTGCCAGCAGCGTAAATTGGGGGAGTGGCCAAGAGACCCAGTACTTC. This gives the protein CASSVNWGSGQETQYF.

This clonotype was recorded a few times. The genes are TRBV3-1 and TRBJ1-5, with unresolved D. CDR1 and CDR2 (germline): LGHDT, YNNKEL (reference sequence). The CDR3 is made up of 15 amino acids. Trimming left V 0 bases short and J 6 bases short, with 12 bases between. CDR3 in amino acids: CASSQDPSNRQPQHF. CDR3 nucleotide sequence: TGTGCCAGCAGCCAAGATCCCTCCAACCGTCAGCCCCAGCATTTT.

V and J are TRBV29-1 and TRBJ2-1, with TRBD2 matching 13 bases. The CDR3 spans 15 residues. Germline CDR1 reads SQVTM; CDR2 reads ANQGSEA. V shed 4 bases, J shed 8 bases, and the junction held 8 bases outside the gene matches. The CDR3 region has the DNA TGCAGCGTTGCCGGGACTAGCGGGAATAGGTATGAGCAGTTCTTC. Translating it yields CSVAGTSGNRYEQFF.

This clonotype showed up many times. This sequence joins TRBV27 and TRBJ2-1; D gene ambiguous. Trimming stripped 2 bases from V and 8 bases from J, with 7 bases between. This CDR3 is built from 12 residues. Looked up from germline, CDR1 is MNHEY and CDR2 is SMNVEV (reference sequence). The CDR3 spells CASSLMGDEQFF. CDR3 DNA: TGTGCCAGCAGTTTAATGGGCGATGAGCAGTTCTTC.

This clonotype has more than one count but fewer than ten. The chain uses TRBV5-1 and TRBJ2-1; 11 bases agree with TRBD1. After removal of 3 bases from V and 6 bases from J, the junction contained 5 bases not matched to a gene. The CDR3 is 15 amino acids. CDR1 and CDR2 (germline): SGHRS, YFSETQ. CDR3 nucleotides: TGCGCCAGCAGCTACCTGGGACAGGGGGGCAATGAGCAGTTCTTC. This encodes CASSYLGQGGNEQFF.